These 16 T cell receptor beta chains share one sample of origin, sequenced in a study of cytomegalovirus exposure and HLA in healthy donors. Both 60 Vbeta primers and 13 Jbeta primers went into the PCR. Assay used: immunoSEQ multiplex PCR; TCRdb lists only in-frame clones, some missing. The sample has about 160,000 clones, roughly 81% seen once. Sequencing was carried out using PBMCs. The receptors derive from a man between 18 and 29 years old in good health and CMV-seropositive.

The J gene is TRBJ1-1, the V gene TRBV19; no firm D call. In germline, CDR1 is LNHDA, CDR2 SQIVND (reference sequence). This CDR3 is built from 14 residues. Trimming shortened V by 5 bases and J by 8 bases, and 18 bases separated the two germline ends. The CDR3 reads CASSASVGGGEAFF. The CDR3 DNA sequence: TGTGCCAGTAGTGCTTCTGTTGGAGGCGGGGAAGCTTTCTTT.

CDR3: CASSLRDRYEQYF. The CDR3 nucleotides are TGTGCCAGCAGTCTTCGGGACAGATACGAGCAGTACTTC. The chain has TRBV13 and TRBJ2-7; TRBD1 matches 7 bases. Unmatched junction bases numbered 6, after V lost 6 bases and J lost 4 bases. The length of the CDR3 is 13 residues. Germline CDR1 and CDR2: PRHDT and FYEKMQ (reference sequence).

The chain recombines TRBV7-2 with TRBJ1-2; D might be TRBD1 (6 bases). The germline gives CDR1 SGHTA, CDR2 FQGNSA. There are 18 residues in the CDR3. Trimming took 1 base from V and 4 from J, leaving 22 bases between them. CDR3 bases: TGTGCCAGCAGCTTAGTGGGGGACACCCCAACGTGGGGCTATGGCTACACCTTC. Its translation: CASSLVGDTPTWGYGYTF. The full variable domain, with the rest looked up from reference TRBV7-2 and TRBJ1-2, is GAGVSQSPSNKVTEKGKDVELRCDPISGHTALYWYRQSLGQGLEFLIYFQGNSAPDKSGLPSDRFSAERTGGSVSTLTIQRTQQEDSAVYLCASSLVGDTPTWGYGYTFGSGTRLTVV.

This clone was detected a few times. This chain connects TRBV6-5 to TRBJ1-1, with 7 bases identical to TRBD1. Germline lookup yields CDR1 MNHEY and CDR2 SVGAGI. V was clipped by 5 bases and J by 8 bases; unmatched bases: 8. CDR3 length equals 13 residues. CDR3: CASSDRDGREAFF. CDR3 coding DNA: TGTGCCAGCAGTGACAGGGATGGTAGAGAAGCTTTCTTT.

The V call is TRBV9, the J call TRBJ1-1, with D perhaps TRBD1 (6 bases). The V gene lost 4 bases and the J gene lost 4 bases, with 14 bases spanning the gap. There are 14 residues in the CDR3. The germline gives CDR1 SGDLS, CDR2 YYNGEE. CDR3 DNA sequence: TGTGCCAGCAGCACGTCAGGGGAGGGCACTGAAGCTTTCTTT. It specifies CASSTSGEGTEAFF.

The chain combines TRBV12-5 with TRBJ2-7, with D hard to call. CDR1 and CDR2 (germline): LGHNT, FRNRAP. This CDR3 is built from 13 residues. The V and J ends lost 3 bases and 3 bases respectively, with 9 bases between them. The CDR3 here is CASGFVGSYEQYF. The CDR3 region has the DNA TGTGCTAGTGGTTTTGTGGGCAGCTACGAGCAGTACTTC.

V is TRBV9 and J is TRBJ1-2, with 7 positions matching TRBD1. The CDR3 is 15 residues long. Germline CDR1 is SGDLS and CDR2 is YYNGEE. V shed 0 bases and J 1 base; nucleotides not matched to a gene: 3. In nucleotides, the CDR3 is TGTGCCAGCAGCGTAGCAGGGGGGCTTAACTATGGCTACACCTTC. It encodes CASSVAGGLNYGYTF.

Here the CDR3 DNA reads TGTGCCAGCAGGGCTGACAGGGGGGTTTATGGCTACACCTTC. Translated, it gives CASRADRGVYGYTF. The chain is built from TRBV5-4 and TRBJ1-2, with 9 bases fitting TRBD1. Germline values: CDR1 SGHNT, CDR2 YYREEE (reference sequence). Germline trimming cut 5 bases from V and 5 bases from J; bases unmatched to any gene: 7. The CDR3 contains 14 residues.

This clone was seen only a few times. Additional DNA sequences in this sample encode the identical CDR3. The V gene is TRBV6-1, the J gene TRBJ2-5, with a weak D call TRBD2 (7 bases). Germline V gene data show CDR1 as MNHNS and CDR2 as SASEGT. V was cut by 4 bases and J by 5 bases, with 11 bases left in between. The CDR3 is made up of 13 amino acids. The CDR3 sequence: CASSGGGGETQYF. The CDR3 bases are TGTGCCAGCAGTGGCGGGGGCGGGGAGACCCAGTACTTC.

This clone was recorded once. CDR3 protein: CASSFLGGADTQYF. The CDR3 nucleotides read TGTGCCAGCAGTTTTTTGGGGGGGGCGGATACGCAGTATTTT. The chain employs TRBV27 and TRBJ2-3; D is possibly TRBD2 (7 bases). Germline loops: CDR1 MNHEY, CDR2 SMNVEV (reference sequence). This CDR3 is 14 amino acids long. V lost 3 bases, J lost 6 bases, and 13 bases lay in between.

The chain links TRBV7-8 to TRBJ2-7; 8 positions match TRBD1. Germline values: CDR1 SGHVS, CDR2 FQNEAQ. J was trimmed by 2 bases and V by 2 bases; bases with no gene match: 11. The CDR3 sequence is 17 residues long. CDR3 DNA: TGTGCCAGCAGCTTATACCCCAAGGGACAGGTCCCCTACGAGCAGTACTTC. Its translation is CASSLYPKGQVPYEQYF. Variable domain in full (rest from reference TRBV7-8 and TRBJ2-7): GAGVSQSPRYKVAKRGQDVALRCDPISGHVSLFWYQQALGQGPEFLTYFQNEAQLDKSGLPSDRFFAERPEGSVSTLKIQRTQQEDSAVYLCASSLYPKGQVPYEQYFGPGTRLTVT.

This sequence joins TRBV21-1 and TRBJ1-2. TRBV21-1 corresponds to a pseudogene. The CDR3 spans 15 residues. The CDR3 DNA sequence: TGTGCCAGCAGCAAAGTTGCACGGAGAGTGTATGGCTACACCTTC. Protein sequence: CASSKVARRVYGYTF.

For this clone: Its ends do not fully match the called genes, so a read error is possible. The chain links TRBV19 to TRBJ2-6, with D possibly TRBD1 on 6 matching bases. The V gene's germline CDR1 is LNHDA and CDR2 SQIVND (reference sequence). CDR3 size: 18 residues. The DNA for the CDR3 is TGTGCCAGTAGTATAGATCGGGACACCGGCTCTGGGGCCAACGGCCTGACTTTC. This gives the protein CASSIDRDTGSGANGLTF.

The chain links TRBV13 to TRBJ2-3; 7 bases align to TRBD1. Germline V gene data show CDR1 as PRHDT and CDR2 as FYEKMQ (reference sequence). Trimming removed 3 bases from V and 2 bases from J; junction bases left unmatched: 5. The CDR3 has 15 amino acids. CDR3 nucleotide sequence: TGTGCCAGCAGCTTGGGACAGCCCTACACAGATACGCAGTATTTT. Residues: CASSLGQPYTDTQYF.

This clone was picked up a small number of times. The J gene is TRBJ2-3, the V gene TRBV30; D ambiguous. The CDR3 sequence is 15 residues long. V dropped 0 bases and J dropped 0 bases, with 10 bases sitting between them. Germline CDR1 and CDR2: GTSNPN and SVGIG (reference sequence). The CDR3, as DNA: TGTGCCTGGAGTGTTGGGCATATTAGCACAGATACGCAGTATTTT. Residues: CAWSVGHISTDTQYF.

The rearrangement uses TRBV19 and TRBJ1-4, with a possible D match to TRBD1 (5 bases). Per germline, CDR1 LNHDA and CDR2 SQIVND (reference sequence). This CDR3 has 14 residues. Trimming shortened V by 3 bases and J by 4 bases, and 9 bases separated the two germline ends. CDR3 in amino acids: CASSIAGRNEKLFF. The DNA for the CDR3 is TGTGCCAGTAGTATCGCGGGGCGTAATGAAAAACTGTTTTTT.